This T cell receptor beta chain was retrieved from a study of read filtering for tumor transcriptome and immune sequencing. On the study more broadly: IR-seq gave about 4 to 10.27 million TCR reads per sample; RNA-seq gave about 75 to 1,300.

Whole-study findings and limits: Without single-read clonotypes, shared clonotype proportions correlated more between IR-seq and RNA-seq.

Germline CDR1 reads DFQATT; CDR2 reads SNEGSKA (reference sequence). J gave up 4 bases and V 6 bases, and 2 bases lay outside the gene matches. The CDR3 totals 12 residues. Molecular barcoded adaptors covering alpha/delta and beta/gamma chains were used on approximately 440 ng RNA. MiXCR was run by TCRdb on the reads, yielding one entry per CDR3 protein. The table has 20,000 or so distinct CDR3 sequences, approximately 20% seen once. This clonotype was seen ten or more times. What it binds is not known. Sequenced material: a population of CD138-negative cells sorted from bone marrow. The V gene is TRBV20-1, the J gene TRBJ1-5, with TRBD1 identical over 8 bases. This TCR was sampled from a donor aged 40 or older with multiple myeloma. The CDR3 protein is CSAGQGNQPQHF. The CDR3 region has the DNA TGCAGTGCCGGACAGGGAAATCAGCCCCAGCATTTT.